These T cell receptor beta chains were read from a single sample in a study of T cell responses to AZD1222 COVID-19 vaccine. Measured with immunoSEQ multiplex PCR; TCRdb has only the in-frame clones, and not every one. The sample holds more than 95,000 clones, 86% seen once. The input for sequencing was peripheral blood, taken 28 days after the second dose of the MenACWY control vaccine. The receptor set was obtained from an adult who received the MenACWY meningococcal vaccine as a control. Each CDR3 is given with its conserved first and last residue. The order of the fields is V gene, J gene, D gene, clone size, CDR3 DNA, CDR3 protein. D genes are given only for firm matches. The size entry is marked missing in some rows and otherwise reads once, few, many or a size class.

TRBV7-2	TRBJ2-7	.	.	TGTGCCAGTCGCACCGACAGATACTCCTACGAGCAGTACTTC	CASRTDRYSYEQYF
TRBV6-5	TRBJ1-5	.	.	TGTGCCAGCAGACAGGGTGACCAGCCCCAGCATTTT	CASRQGDQPQHF
TRBV5-5	TRBJ2-7	.	.	TGTGCCAGCAGCGTCGCGACAGGAGTGTCCTACGAGCAGTACTTC	CASSVATGVSYEQYF
TRBV5-5	TRBJ1-6	.	.	TGTGCCAGCCAGCCGGAGGGGAATTCACCCCTCCACTTT	CASQPEGNSPLHF
TRBV19	TRBJ2-7	TRBD1	.	TGTGCCAGTAGCCACGGCACAGGGGGCGTGGGGGAGCAGTACTTC	CASSHGTGGVGEQYF
TRBV13	TRBJ1-1	.	once	TGTGCCAGCAGCTTAGGGAGGGGGAACACTGAAGCTTTCTTT	CASSLGRGNTEAFF
TRBV7-9	TRBJ1-5	.	.	TGTGCCAGCAGCTCTGAAGGGGCTCAGCCCCAGCATTTT	CASSSEGAQPQHF
TRBV19	TRBJ2-4	.	.	TGTGCCAGTAGTACGTGGACGGGAAAAAACATTCAGTACTTC	CASSTWTGKNIQYF
TRBV9	TRBJ1-6	.	.	TGTGCCAGCAGCGTAGACCAGACTAAGTCACCCCTCCACTTT	CASSVDQTKSPLHF
TRBV18	TRBJ2-1	.	.	TGTGCCAGCTCACCGATGGAAAGTGAGCAGTTCTTC	CASSPMESEQFF
TRBV5-1	TRBJ1-1	.	.	TGCGCCAGCAGCTTGTCCCCTGTCCCGGCTGAAGCTTTCTTT	CASSLSPVPAEAFF
TRBV5-5	TRBJ2-7	.	once	TGTGCCAGCAGCCCACAGGGTTCCTACGAGCAGTACTTC	CASSPQGSYEQYF
TRBV27	TRBJ2-7	TRBD1	.	TGTGCCAGCAGCCCACACGTGGGACAGGGAACCTACGAGCAGTACTTC	CASSPHVGQGTYEQYF
TRBV27	TRBJ2-7	.	.	TGTGCCGCCGGACACCCCTACGAGCAGTACTTC	CAAGHPYEQYF
TRBV5-1	TRBJ1-4	.	.	TGCGCCACCAGTCAGGGATCGGCGACTAATGAAAAACTGTTTTTT	CATSQGSATNEKLFF
TRBV5-1	TRBJ1-4	TRBD1	.	TGCGCCAGCAGCTCAAGGGGACAGCTTAATGAAAAACTGTTTTTT	CASSSRGQLNEKLFF
TRBV4-1	TRBJ2-3	.	few	TGCGCCAGCAGCCAAGGTGGATTCACTAACACAGATACGCAGTATTTT	CASSQGGFTNTDTQYF
TRBV4-3	TRBJ2-3	.	.	TGCGCCAGCAGCGGGGGGTGGCCAGATACGCAGTATTTT	CASSGGWPDTQYF
TRBV7-6	TRBJ2-7	TRBD1	.	TGTGCCAGCAGCCCGGGACAGGGCTTAGACCCCTACGAGCAGTACTTC	CASSPGQGLDPYEQYF
TRBV19	TRBJ1-1	TRBD1	.	TGTGCCAGTAGTAAATCGGGACAGCAGAACACTGAAGCTTTCTTT	CASSKSGQQNTEAFF
TRBV7-8	TRBJ2-1	TRBD2	.	TGTGCCAGCAGCTCCGGGACTAGCGTTGGCTCCTACAATGAGCAGTTCTTC	CASSSGTSVGSYNEQFF
TRBV29-1	TRBJ1-4	.	.	TGCAGCGTTGGCAGGGGCTACACAAATGAAAAACTGTTTTTT	CSVGRGYTNEKLFF
TRBV9	TRBJ1-6	.	.	TGTGCCAGCAGCGTACTCAGGGAGAATTCACCCCTCCACTTT	CASSVLRENSPLHF
TRBV24-1	TRBJ2-7	.	.	TGTGCCACCAGTGCCGACAGTCTTGGGGCCTACGAGCAGTACTTC	CATSADSLGAYEQYF
TRBV18	TRBJ2-3	TRBD1	.	TGTGCCAGCTCACCAGACAGGGGCATACTTGATACGCAGTATTTT	CASSPDRGILDTQYF
TRBV20-1	TRBJ1-5	TRBD1	.	TGCAGTGCTAGTCACAGGGGGGTCCAGCCCCAGCATTTT	CSASHRGVQPQHF
TRBV6-6	TRBJ1-2	.	.	TGTGCCAGCAGTTACTCGTATTCGGGGGATTACTATGGCTACACCTTC	CASSYSYSGDYYGYTF
TRBV2	TRBJ2-7	.	.	TGTGCCAGCAGTGAAGGGACCTTTAGACAGCAGTACTTC	CASSEGTFRQQYF
TRBV2	TRBJ2-1	.	once	TGTGCCAGCAGTGAAAGGTATTCGGGTGAGCAGTTCTTC	CASSERYSGEQFF
TRBV28	TRBJ1-5	.	.	TGTGCCAGCAGTTTAAGCGGCAGGGCCGCTCAGCCCCAGCATTTT	CASSLSGRAAQPQHF
TRBV19	TRBJ2-1	TRBD2	.	TGTGCCAGTAGTATAGAAGCTAGCGGGTACAATGAGCAGTTCTTC	CASSIEASGYNEQFF
TRBV20-1	TRBJ2-5	.	.	TGCAGTGCTAGTACCCACAGGAGCCAAGAGACCCAGTACTTC	CSASTHRSQETQYF
TRBV6-5	TRBJ1-1	.	.	TGTGCCAGCAACCCGGGGCTACAGATGACTGAAGCTTTCTTT	CASNPGLQMTEAFF
TRBV7-2	TRBJ2-5	.	once	TGTGCCAGCAGCTTAGGGGGAGTAGCGGACCAAGAGACCCAGTACTTC	CASSLGGVADQETQYF
TRBV6-2/TRBV6-3	TRBJ2-1	.	.	TGTGCCAGCAGTTACCGACTGACGGGTCATTACAATGAGCAGTTCTTC	CASSYRLTGHYNEQFF
TRBV5-8	TRBJ1-6	.	.	TGTGCCAGCAGCTTGGCACAGGTTTTTTCCTCGAGCTCCTATAATTCACCCCTCCACTTT	CASSLAQVFSSSSYNSPLHF
TRBV28	TRBJ2-5	.	.	TGTGCCAGCAGAGGGGGAGTACAATACCAAGAGACCCAGTACTTC	CASRGGVQYQETQYF
TRBV5-1	TRBJ2-2	.	.	TGCGCCAGCAGCACCTCGACAAGGAACACCGGGGAGCTGTTTTTT	CASSTSTRNTGELFF
TRBV24-1	TRBJ1-1	.	many	TGTGCCACCGAGGGGAAACACGGGAACACTGAAGCTTTCTTT	CATEGKHGNTEAFF
TRBV28	TRBJ2-1	.	.	TGTGCCAGCAGTTCGGACAGAGAGCAGTTCTTC	CASSSDREQFF
TRBV6-5	TRBJ1-6	.	few	TGTGCCAGCAGTAAGACCAGGACCCGGGGCTTCCCCCTCCACTTT	CASSKTRTRGFPLHF
TRBV12-3/TRBV12-4	TRBJ1-1	.	.	TGTGCCAACAGCCGGGGAACCACTGAAGCTTTCTTT	CANSRGTTEAFF
TRBV7-9	TRBJ1-4	.	.	TGTGCCAGCAGCTTAGGGGAGGGCAGAAAACTGTTTTTT	CASSLGEGRKLFF
TRBV6-6	TRBJ1-1	.	.	TGTGCCAGCAGTAGGGAGTCGAACACTGAAGCTTTCTTT	CASSRESNTEAFF
TRBV10-3	TRBJ1-2	.	.	TGTGCCATCAGTGGGGGGAATGAAGGCTACACCTTC	CAISGGNEGYTF
TRBV5-8	TRBJ2-7	TRBD1	once	TGTGCCAGCAGCTTTTACAGGGGCCCCGAGCAGTACTTC	CASSFYRGPEQYF
TRBV19	TRBJ1-1	.	.	TGTGCCAGTAGTAAGGGGGGCCGGAACACTGAAGCTTTCTTT	CASSKGGRNTEAFF
TRBV14	TRBJ2-1	.	.	TGTGCCAGCAGTACGGGGGGCACCTACAATGAGCAGTTCTTC	CASSTGGTYNEQFF
TRBV24-1	TRBJ2-1	TRBD1	.	TGTGCCACCAGTGGTTTTGGACAGGCGTACAATGAGCAGTTCTTC	CATSGFGQAYNEQFF
TRBV19	TRBJ1-6	.	few	TGTGCCAGTAGTATCCAGCGGGCAGGGGATAATTCACCCCTCCACTTT	CASSIQRAGDNSPLHF
TRBV5-1	TRBJ2-2	.	once	TGCGCCAGCAGTCCCCCGGGTACAGCGAACACCGGGGAGCTGTTTTTT	CASSPPGTANTGELFF
TRBV7-3	TRBJ1-2	.	few	TGTGCCAGCAGTCAACAGGGCGGTGCTAACTATGGCTACACCTTC	CASSQQGGANYGYTF
TRBV29-1	TRBJ2-1	.	.	TGCAGCGGTGCTATTGGGCAGGGGCTGGTCAATGAGCAGTTCTTC	CSGAIGQGLVNEQFF
TRBV7-2	TRBJ2-7	TRBD1	.	TGTGCCAGCAGCCGTGGGGGGACAGGGTCCTACGAGCAGTACTTC	CASSRGGTGSYEQYF
TRBV7-6	TRBJ2-3	.	.	TGTGCCAGCAGCTTAGCCACAGATACGCAGTATTTT	CASSLATDTQYF
TRBV18	TRBJ2-2	.	.	TGTGCCAGCTCACCACGGGTCACGAACACCGGGGAGCTGTTTTTT	CASSPRVTNTGELFF
TRBV7-9	TRBJ2-1	TRBD2	.	TGTGCCAGCAGCTGGACCGGGACTAGCGGGGGGTCCTCCTACAATGAGCAGTTCTTC	CASSWTGTSGGSSYNEQFF
TRBV10-2	TRBJ1-5	.	.	TGCGCCAGCAGCCCCACCCGCTCCCCAGGCTCCCAGCATTTT	CASSPTRSPGSQHF
TRBV24-1	TRBJ2-3	.	.	TGTGCCACCAGTGGGACTACCTCCACAGATACGCAGTATTTT	CATSGTTSTDTQYF
TRBV6-5	TRBJ2-1	.	.	TGTGCCAGTTGGAATAGGAGGACCCGTTACAATGAGCAGTTCTTC	CASWNRRTRYNEQFF